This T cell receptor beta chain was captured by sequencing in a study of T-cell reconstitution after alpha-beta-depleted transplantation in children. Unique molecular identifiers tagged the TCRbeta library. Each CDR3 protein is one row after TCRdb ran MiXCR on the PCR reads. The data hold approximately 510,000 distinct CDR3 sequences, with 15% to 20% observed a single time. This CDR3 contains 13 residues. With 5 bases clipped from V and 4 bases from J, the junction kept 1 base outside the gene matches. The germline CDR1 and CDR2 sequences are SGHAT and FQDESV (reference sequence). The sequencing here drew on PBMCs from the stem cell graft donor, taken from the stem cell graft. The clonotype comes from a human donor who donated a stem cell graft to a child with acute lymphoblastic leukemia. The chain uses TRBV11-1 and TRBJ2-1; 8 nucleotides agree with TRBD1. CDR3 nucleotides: TGTGCCAGCAGCCGGGACAGGTACAATGAGCAGTTCTTC. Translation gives CASSRDRYNEQFF.